The following is a TCR beta chain sequence with its context. Its antigen is as yet unknown. The multiple sclerosis control group comprised treatment-naive patients with stable or active relapsing-remitting disease. TEMRA cells were FACS-enriched, while CD8+ and CD4+ T cells were negatively isolated. An input of roughly 0.45 to 1 ug of RNA was subjected to reverse transcription using random hexamers. Across 54 Vbeta and 13 Jbeta, immunoSEQ multiplex PCR amplified TCR beta CDR3. One entry per CDR3 protein, called by TCRdb with MiXCR from the immunoSEQ multiplex PCR reads. Seen here are around 190,000 distinct CDR3 sequences, about 95% observed once, and the top ten hold 0.15% to 0.2%. This entry comes from a study of CD8 T cells in Susac syndrome. Study-level findings and limits: That the number of individuals in its TCR sequencing and HLA analysis was relatively small was acknowledged by the study.

Specimen: CD8+ T cells from PBMCs. The receptor was isolated from a human donor with multiple sclerosis.

CDR3 residues: CASSAGQLYGYTF. The CDR3 coding sequence is TGTGCCAGTAGCGCGGGACAGCTCTATGGCTACACCTTC. The chain recombines TRBV19 with TRBJ1-2; 7 bases fit TRBD1. Germline V gene sequence: CDR1 LNHDA, CDR2 SQIVND (reference sequence). The ends lost 6 bases at V and 4 bases at J; junction bases unmatched: 5. This CDR3 spans 13 amino acids.